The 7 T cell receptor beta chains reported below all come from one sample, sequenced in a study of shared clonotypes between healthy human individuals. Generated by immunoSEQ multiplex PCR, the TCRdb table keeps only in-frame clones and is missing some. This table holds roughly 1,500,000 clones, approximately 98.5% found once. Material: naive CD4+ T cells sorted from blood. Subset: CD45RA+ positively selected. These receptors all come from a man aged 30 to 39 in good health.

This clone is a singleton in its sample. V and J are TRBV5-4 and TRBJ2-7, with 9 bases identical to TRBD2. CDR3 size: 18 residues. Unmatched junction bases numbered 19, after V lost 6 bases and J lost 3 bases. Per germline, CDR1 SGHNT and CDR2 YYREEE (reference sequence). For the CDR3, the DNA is TGTGCCAGCACCTCCAGGTCCCAAAGCGGGAGGAATGACTACGAGCAGTACTTC. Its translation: CASTSRSQSGRNDYEQYF.

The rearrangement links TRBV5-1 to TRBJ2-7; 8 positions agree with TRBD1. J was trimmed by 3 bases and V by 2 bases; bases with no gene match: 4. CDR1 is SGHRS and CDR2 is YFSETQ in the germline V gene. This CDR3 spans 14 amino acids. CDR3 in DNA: TGCGCCAGCAGCTTCAGGGGGCCCAGCTACGAGCAGTACTTC. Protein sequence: CASSFRGPSYEQYF.

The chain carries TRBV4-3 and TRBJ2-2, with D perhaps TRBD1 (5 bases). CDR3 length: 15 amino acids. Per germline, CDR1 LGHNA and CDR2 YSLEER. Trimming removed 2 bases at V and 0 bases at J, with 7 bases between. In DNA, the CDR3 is TGCGCCAGCAGCCAAACAGGAGCGAACACCGGGGAGCTGTTTTTT. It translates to CASSQTGANTGELFF.

The CDR3 coding sequence is TGCGCCAGCAGCCAAGAGGCGGGGTCCAATCAGCCCCAGCATTTT. This translates into CASSQEAGSNQPQHF. The chain uses TRBV4-3 and TRBJ1-5; D gene unclear. Per the germline V gene, CDR1 is LGHNA and CDR2 is YSLEER. CDR3 length: 15 amino acids. V lost 0 bases and J 3 bases, leaving 9 bases between the germline ends.

The CDR3 DNA sequence: TGTGCCAGCAGTTTAAGGCCGTACTATGGCTACACCTTC. Protein: CASSLRPYYGYTF. The V call is TRBV28, the J call TRBJ1-2; the D is unclear. This CDR3 comprises 13 residues. V dropped 2 bases and J dropped 3 bases, with 7 bases sitting between them. The germline V gene encodes CDR1 MDHEN and CDR2 SYDVKM.

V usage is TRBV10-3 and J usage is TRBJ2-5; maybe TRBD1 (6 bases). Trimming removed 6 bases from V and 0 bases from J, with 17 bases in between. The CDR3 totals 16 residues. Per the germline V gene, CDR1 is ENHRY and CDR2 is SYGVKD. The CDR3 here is CAISQTLTGYQETQYF. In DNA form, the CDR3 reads TGTGCCATCAGCCAGACCTTGACAGGTTACCAAGAGACCCAGTACTTC.

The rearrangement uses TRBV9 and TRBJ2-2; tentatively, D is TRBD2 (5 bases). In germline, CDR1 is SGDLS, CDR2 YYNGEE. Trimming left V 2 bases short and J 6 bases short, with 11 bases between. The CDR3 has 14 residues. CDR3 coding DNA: TGTGCCAGCAGCGTGAGGGTACCGTCCGGGGAGCTGTTTTTT. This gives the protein CASSVRVPSGELFF.